A selection of T cell receptor beta chains follows, all from one sample in a study of OX40 agonist ivuxolimab in advanced cancers. Some clones are missing from TCRdb's copy, which holds only in-frame ones; the method was immunoSEQ multiplex PCR. The sample gives about 60,000 clones, over 80% of which show up once; about 2.3% is in the top ten. This specimen was CD4+ or CD8+ T cells sorted from blood, taken in a trial of the OX40 agonist ivuxolimab. All receptors come from an adult with an advanced solid tumor such as melanoma, head and neck, liver or kidney cancer. Both conserved end residues are part of each CDR3. D genes are given only for firm matches. Size is stated for part of the rows, as once, few or many counts, or as a class when the clone is expanded.

D gene	V gene	clone size	J gene	CDR3 protein	CDR3 DNA
.	TRBV28	once	TRBJ1-1	CASSRPRGYGTEAFF	TGTGCCAGCAGTCGCCCCCGGGGGTACGGCACTGAAGCTTTCTTT
.	TRBV4-2	.	TRBJ2-3	CASSLTGTADTQYF	TGTGCCAGCAGCTTGACGGGGACGGCAGATACGCAGTATTTT
.	TRBV4-1	.	TRBJ2-7	CASSQGGLAVSYEQYF	TGCGCCAGCAGCCAAGGGGGGCTAGCCGTTTCCTACGAGCAGTACTTC
.	TRBV10-3	.	TRBJ2-5	CAINAETQYF	TGTGCCATCAATGCGGAGACCCAGTACTTC
TRBD2	TRBV19	.	TRBJ2-5	CASSLRLAGSQETQYF	TGTGCCAGTAGTTTAAGACTAGCGGGGAGCCAAGAGACCCAGTACTTC
.	TRBV4-2	once	TRBJ1-2	CASSQAGGAGGYTF	TGTGCCAGCAGCCAAGCGGGGGGCGCCGGTGGCTACACCTTC
.	TRBV2	.	TRBJ2-3	CASRPLQPGGTDTQYF	TGTGCCAGCCGACCACTGCAGCCAGGTGGCACAGATACGCAGTATTTT
.	TRBV10-2	.	TRBJ2-3	CASSEWQGGDTQYF	TGCGCCAGCAGTGAGTGGCAGGGTGGCGATACGCAGTATTTT
.	TRBV7-2	once	TRBJ1-4	CASSPDRPMVTNEKLFF	TGTGCCAGCAGCCCCGACCGGCCGATGGTTACTAATGAAAAACTGTTTTTT
.	TRBV5-4	.	TRBJ2-7	CASSYPLNAPFSYEQYF	TGTGCCAGCAGCTACCCCCTCAACGCTCCATTCTCCTACGAGCAGTACTTC
TRBD2	TRBV19	.	TRBJ2-1	CASSMLAGVNEQFF	TGTGCCAGTAGTATGTTAGCGGGAGTGAATGAGCAGTTCTTC
TRBD1	TRBV25-1	.	TRBJ1-2	CASSDAGTGTPYGYTF	TGTGCCAGCAGTGACGCCGGGACAGGGACCCCCTATGGCTACACCTTC
.	TRBV2	few	TRBJ1-2	CASGTANYGYTF	TGTGCCAGCGGGACGGCTAACTATGGCTACACCTTC
TRBD1	TRBV27	.	TRBJ1-1	CASSPGQDYLNTEAFF	TGTGCCAGCAGTCCGGGACAGGACTATTTGAACACTGAAGCTTTCTTT
TRBD2	TRBV11-3	.	TRBJ2-5	CASSTHSAGGTPIQETQYF	TGTGCCAGCAGCACCCACTCAGCGGGAGGTACCCCCATTCAAGAGACCCAGTACTTC
TRBD2	TRBV4-1	.	TRBJ2-7	CASSQEISGGTLSYEQYF	TGCGCCAGCAGCCAAGAAATTAGCGGGGGTACACTCTCCTACGAGCAGTACTTC
.	TRBV5-1	.	TRBJ1-1	CASSLVLGGEAFF	TGCGCCAGCAGCTTGGTTCTGGGAGGGGAAGCTTTCTTT
.	TRBV6-5	.	TRBJ2-7	CASSPGWETYEQYF	TGTGCCAGCAGCCCCGGCTGGGAAACCTACGAGCAGTACTTC
TRBD2	TRBV2	.	TRBJ2-7	CASRFSGDEQYF	TGTGCCAGCAGATTTAGCGGGGACGAGCAGTACTTC
TRBD1	TRBV11-2	.	TRBJ1-4	CASSSGQGGNEKLFF	TGTGCCAGCAGCTCTGGACAGGGGGGGAATGAAAAACTGTTTTTT
TRBD1	TRBV6-5	.	TRBJ2-5	CASSLDRSARTQYF	TGTGCCAGCAGTCTGGACAGGAGCGCTCGGACCCAGTACTTC
.	TRBV6-1	.	TRBJ2-3	CASGQTLTDTQYF	TGTGCCAGCGGACAGACACTCACAGATACGCAGTATTTT
.	TRBV5-1	.	TRBJ2-1	CASSLGGDNEQFF	TGCGCCAGCAGCTTGGGCGGCGACAATGAGCAGTTCTTC
TRBD1	TRBV5-4	.	TRBJ2-7	CASSSVTGADYEQYF	TGTGCCAGCAGCTCGGTGACAGGGGCCGATTACGAGCAGTACTTC
.	TRBV30	.	TRBJ1-2	CAHGQVYGYTF	TGTGCCCACGGACAAGTATATGGCTACACCTTC
.	TRBV14	.	TRBJ2-7	CASSHSDRSYEQYF	TGTGCCAGCAGCCACTCGGACAGATCCTACGAGCAGTACTTC
.	TRBV7-8	.	TRBJ1-2	CASSLAGPTLYGYTF	TGTGCCAGCAGCTTAGCAGGACCAACCCTCTATGGCTACACCTTC
TRBD1	TRBV2	.	TRBJ1-2	CASTGDRGNYGYTF	TGTGCCAGCACGGGGGACAGGGGTAACTATGGCTACACCTTC
TRBD1	TRBV6-1	.	TRBJ1-3	CASSARRTGVGSGNTIYF	TGTGCCAGCAGTGCCCGACGGACAGGGGTTGGTTCTGGAAACACCATATATTTT
TRBD1	TRBV4-2	.	TRBJ1-1	CASSQDPRGGLEAFF	TGTGCCAGCAGCCAAGATCCTAGAGGGGGCCTTGAAGCTTTCTTT
.	TRBV7-9	.	TRBJ2-1	CASSSLGDNEQFF	TGTGCCAGCAGCTCCCTTGGGGACAATGAGCAGTTCTTC